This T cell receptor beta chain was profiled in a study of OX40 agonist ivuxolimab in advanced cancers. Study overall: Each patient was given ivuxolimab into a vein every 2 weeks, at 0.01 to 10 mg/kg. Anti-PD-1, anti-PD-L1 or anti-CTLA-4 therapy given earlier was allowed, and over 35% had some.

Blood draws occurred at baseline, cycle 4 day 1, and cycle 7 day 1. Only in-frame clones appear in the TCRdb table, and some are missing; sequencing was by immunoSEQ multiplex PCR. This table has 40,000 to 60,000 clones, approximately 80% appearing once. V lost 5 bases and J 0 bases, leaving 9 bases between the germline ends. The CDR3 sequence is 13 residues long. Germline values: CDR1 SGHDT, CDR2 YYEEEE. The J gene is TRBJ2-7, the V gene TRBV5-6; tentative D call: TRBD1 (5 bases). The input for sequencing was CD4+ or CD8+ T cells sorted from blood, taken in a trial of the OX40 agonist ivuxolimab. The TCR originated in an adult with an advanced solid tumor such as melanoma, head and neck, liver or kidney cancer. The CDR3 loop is CASRQGSSYEQYF. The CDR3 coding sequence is TGTGCCAGCAGGCAGGGCAGCTCCTACGAGCAGTACTTC.